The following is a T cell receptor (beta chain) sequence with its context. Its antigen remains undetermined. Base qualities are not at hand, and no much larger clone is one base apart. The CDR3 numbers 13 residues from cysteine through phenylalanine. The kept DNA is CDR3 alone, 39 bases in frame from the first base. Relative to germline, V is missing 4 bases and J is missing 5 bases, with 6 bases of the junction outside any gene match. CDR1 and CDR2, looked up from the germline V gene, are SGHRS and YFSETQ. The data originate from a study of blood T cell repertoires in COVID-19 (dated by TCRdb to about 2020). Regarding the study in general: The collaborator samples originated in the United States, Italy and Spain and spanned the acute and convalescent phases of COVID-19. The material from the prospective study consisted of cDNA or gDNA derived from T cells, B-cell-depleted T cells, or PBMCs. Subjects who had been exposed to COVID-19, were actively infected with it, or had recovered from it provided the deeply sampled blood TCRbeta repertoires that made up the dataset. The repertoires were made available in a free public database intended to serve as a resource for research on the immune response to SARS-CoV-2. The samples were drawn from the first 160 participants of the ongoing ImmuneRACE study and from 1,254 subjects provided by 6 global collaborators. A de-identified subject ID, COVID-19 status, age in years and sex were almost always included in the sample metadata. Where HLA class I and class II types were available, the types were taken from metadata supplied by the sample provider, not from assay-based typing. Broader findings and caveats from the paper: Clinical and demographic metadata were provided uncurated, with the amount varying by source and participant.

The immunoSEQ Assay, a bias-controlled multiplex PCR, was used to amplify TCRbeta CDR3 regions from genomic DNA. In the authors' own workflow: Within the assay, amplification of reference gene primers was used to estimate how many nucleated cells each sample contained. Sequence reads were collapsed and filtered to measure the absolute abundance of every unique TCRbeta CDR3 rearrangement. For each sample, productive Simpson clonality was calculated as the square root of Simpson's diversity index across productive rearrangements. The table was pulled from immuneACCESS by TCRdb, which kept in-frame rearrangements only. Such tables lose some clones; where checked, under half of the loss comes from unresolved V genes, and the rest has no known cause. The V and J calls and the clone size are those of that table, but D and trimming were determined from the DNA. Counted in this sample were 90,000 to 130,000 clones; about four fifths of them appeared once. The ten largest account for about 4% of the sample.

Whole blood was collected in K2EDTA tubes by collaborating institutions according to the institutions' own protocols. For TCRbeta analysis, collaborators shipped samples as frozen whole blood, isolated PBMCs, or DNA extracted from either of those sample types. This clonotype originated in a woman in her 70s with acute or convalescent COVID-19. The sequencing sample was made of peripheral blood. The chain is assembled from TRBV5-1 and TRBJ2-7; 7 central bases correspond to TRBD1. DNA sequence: TGCGCCAGCAGCCCCCTAGGGACAGACGAGCAGTACTTC. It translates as CASSPLGTDEQYF.